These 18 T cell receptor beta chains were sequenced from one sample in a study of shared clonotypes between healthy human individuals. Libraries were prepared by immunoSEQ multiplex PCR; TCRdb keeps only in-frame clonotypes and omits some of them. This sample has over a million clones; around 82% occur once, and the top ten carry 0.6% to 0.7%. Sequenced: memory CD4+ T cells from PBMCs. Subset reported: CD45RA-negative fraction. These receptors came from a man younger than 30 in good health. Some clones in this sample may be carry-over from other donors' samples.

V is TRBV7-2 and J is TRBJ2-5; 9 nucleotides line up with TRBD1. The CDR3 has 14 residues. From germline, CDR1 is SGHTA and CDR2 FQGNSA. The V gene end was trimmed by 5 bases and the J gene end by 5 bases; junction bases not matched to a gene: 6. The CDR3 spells CASSRDRAVETQYF. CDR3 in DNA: TGTGCCAGCAGCCGGGACAGGGCGGTGGAGACCCAGTACTTC.

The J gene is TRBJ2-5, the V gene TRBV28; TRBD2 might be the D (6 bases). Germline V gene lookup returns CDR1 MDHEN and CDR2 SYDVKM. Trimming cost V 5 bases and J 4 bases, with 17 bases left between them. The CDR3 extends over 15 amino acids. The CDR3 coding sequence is TGTGCCAGCAGTATGCCCGGGACTTACGGAGAGACCCAGTACTTC. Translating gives CASSMPGTYGETQYF.

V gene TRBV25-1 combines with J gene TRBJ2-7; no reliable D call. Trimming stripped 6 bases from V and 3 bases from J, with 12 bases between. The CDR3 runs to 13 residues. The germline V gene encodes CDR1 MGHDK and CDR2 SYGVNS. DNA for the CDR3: TGTGCCAGCAGGAGGCCTTCGGGCTACGAGCAGTACTTC. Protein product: CASRRPSGYEQYF.

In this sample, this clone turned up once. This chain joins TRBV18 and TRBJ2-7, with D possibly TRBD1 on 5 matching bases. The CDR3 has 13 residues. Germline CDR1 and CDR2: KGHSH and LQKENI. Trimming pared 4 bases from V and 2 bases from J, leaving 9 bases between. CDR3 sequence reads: CASSQGRAYEQYF. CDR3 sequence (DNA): TGTGCCAGCTCACAGGGCAGGGCCTACGAGCAGTACTTC.

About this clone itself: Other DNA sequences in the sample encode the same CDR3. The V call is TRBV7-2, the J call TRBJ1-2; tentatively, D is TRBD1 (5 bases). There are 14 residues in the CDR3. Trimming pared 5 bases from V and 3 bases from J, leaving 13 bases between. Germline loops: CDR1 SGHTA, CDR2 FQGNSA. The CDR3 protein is CASSLVRGDYGYTF. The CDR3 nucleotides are TGTGCCAGCAGCCTAGTTAGGGGAGACTATGGCTACACCTTC.

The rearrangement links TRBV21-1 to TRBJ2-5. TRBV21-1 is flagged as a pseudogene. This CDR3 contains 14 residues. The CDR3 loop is CASSSRGTQETQYF. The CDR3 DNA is TGTGCCAGCAGCTCTCGGGGCACCCAAGAGACCCAGTACTTC.

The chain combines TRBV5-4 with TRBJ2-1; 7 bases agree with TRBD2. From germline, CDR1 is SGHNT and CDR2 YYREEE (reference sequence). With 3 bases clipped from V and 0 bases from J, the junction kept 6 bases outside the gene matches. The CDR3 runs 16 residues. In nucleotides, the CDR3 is TGTGCCAGCAGCTCTAAAACTAGCGACTCCTACAATGAGCAGTTCTTC. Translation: CASSSKTSDSYNEQFF.

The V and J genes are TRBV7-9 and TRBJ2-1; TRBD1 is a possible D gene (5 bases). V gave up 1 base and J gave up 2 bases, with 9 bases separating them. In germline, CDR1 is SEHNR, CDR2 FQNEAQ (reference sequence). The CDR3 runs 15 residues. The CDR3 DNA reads TGTGCCAGCAGCTTAGGTCAGGGTACCTACAATGAGCAGTTCTTC. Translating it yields CASSLGQGTYNEQFF.

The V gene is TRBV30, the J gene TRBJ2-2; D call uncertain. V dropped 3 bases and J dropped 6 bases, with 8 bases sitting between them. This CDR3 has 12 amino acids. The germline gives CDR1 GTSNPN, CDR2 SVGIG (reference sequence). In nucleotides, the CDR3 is TGTGCCTGGAGAAGTGGCCCCGGGGAGCTGTTTTTT. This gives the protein CAWRSGPGELFF.

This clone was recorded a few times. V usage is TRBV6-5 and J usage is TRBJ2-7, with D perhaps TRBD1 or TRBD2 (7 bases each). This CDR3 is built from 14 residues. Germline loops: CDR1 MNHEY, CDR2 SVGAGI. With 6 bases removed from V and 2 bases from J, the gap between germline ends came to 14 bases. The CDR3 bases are TGTGCCAGCAGGCCGTCAGGGGGGGCCTACGAGCAGTACTTC. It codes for CASRPSGGAYEQYF.

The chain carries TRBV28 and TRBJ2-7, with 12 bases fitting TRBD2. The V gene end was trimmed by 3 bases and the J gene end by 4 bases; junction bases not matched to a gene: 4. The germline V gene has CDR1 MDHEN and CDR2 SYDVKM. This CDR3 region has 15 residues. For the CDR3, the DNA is TGTGCCAGCAGTTTCCCGACTAGCGGGAGTTACGAGCAGTACTTC. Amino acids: CASSFPTSGSYEQYF.

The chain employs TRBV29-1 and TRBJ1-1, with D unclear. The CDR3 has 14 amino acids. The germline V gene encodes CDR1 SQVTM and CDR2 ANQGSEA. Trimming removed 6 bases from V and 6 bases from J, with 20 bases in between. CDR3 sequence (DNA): TGCAGCGTCTGCCCAGATTTCGGAGTCGCTGAAGCTTTCTTT. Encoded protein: CSVCPDFGVAEAFF.

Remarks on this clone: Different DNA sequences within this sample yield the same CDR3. CDR3 sequence reads: CASSLKGTGLGGYTF. The CDR3 nucleotides read TGTGCCAGCAGTTTAAAGGGGACCGGATTAGGGGGCTACACCTTC. V is TRBV27 and J is TRBJ1-2; maybe TRBD1 (5 bases). Germline V gene data show CDR1 as MNHEY and CDR2 as SMNVEV (reference sequence). V was trimmed by 2 bases and J by 8 bases, leaving 18 bases between them. The CDR3 has 15 residues.

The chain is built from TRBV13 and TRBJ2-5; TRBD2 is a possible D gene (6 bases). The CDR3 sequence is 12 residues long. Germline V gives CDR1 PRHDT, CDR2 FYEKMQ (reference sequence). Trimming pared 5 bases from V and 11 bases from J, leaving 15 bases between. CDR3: CASSPRGLEQYF. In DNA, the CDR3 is TGTGCCAGCAGCCCCCGGGGGTTAGAGCAGTACTTC. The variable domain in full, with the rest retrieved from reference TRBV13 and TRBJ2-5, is AAGVIQSPRHLIKEKRETATLKCYPIPRHDTVYWYQQGPGQDPQFLISFYEKMQSDKGSIPDRFSAQQFSDYHSELNMSSLELGDSALYFCASSPRGLEQYFGPGTRLLVL.

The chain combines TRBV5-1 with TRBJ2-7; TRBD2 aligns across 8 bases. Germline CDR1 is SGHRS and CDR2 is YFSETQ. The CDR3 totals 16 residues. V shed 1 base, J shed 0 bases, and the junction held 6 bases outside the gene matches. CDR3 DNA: TGCGCCAGCAGCTTGATGGGCGGGAGGAGCTCCTACGAGCAGTACTTC. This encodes CASSLMGGRSSYEQYF.

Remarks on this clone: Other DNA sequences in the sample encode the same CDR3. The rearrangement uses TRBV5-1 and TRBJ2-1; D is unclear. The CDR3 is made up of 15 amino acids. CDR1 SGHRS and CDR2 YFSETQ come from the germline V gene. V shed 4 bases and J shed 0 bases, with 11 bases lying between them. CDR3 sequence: CASSPRAGSYNEQFF. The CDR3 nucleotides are TGCGCCAGCAGCCCCCGGGCAGGCTCCTACAATGAGCAGTTCTTC.

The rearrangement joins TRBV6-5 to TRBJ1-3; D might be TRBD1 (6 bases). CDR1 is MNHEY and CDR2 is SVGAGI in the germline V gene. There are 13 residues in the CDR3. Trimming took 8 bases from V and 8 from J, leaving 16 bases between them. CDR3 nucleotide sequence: TGTGCCAGCCGGGGGCCGGTCTGGGACACCATATATTTT. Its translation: CASRGPVWDTIYF.

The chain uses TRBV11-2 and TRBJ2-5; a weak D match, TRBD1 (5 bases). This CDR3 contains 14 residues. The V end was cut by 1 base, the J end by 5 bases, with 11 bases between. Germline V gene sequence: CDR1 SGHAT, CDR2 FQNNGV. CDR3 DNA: TGTGCCAGCAGCTTAGTAGGGGCGCGGGAGACCCAGTACTTC. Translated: CASSLVGARETQYF.